The entry below gives a single T cell receptor beta chain sequence along with its context. The antigen is not known. Germline V gene sequence: CDR1 MDHEN, CDR2 SYDVKM. The V end lost 3 bases, the J end lost 0 bases, and 9 bases lay between the germline ends. CDR3 size: 15 residues. Method: immunoSEQ multiplex PCR; TCRdb's copy keeps in-frame clones and lacks some. The sample records 150,000 to 200,000 clones, around nine tenths being singletons. This sample was included in a study of cytotoxic CD8 clonotypes in ibrutinib-treated CLL. Overall study findings and caveats: Samples were collected at differing times from sustained-remission and progressing patients.

This clonotype was obtained from a human donor with chronic lymphocytic leukemia. The V and J genes are TRBV28 and TRBJ2-1; D is possibly TRBD2 (5 bases). The starting material was PBMCs, obtained at disease progression, from a patient treated with ibrutinib. This CDR3 is CASSFLGSSYNEQFF. The DNA of the CDR3 is TGTGCCAGCAGTTTTCTAGGGAGCTCCTACAATGAGCAGTTCTTC.